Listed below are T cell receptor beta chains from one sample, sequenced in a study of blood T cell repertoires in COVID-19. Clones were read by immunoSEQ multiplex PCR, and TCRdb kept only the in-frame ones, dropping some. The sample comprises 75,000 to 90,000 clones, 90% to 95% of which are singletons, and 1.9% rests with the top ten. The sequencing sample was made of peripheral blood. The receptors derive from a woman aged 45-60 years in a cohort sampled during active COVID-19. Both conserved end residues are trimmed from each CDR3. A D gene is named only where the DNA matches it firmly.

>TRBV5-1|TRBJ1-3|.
ASSPEGSGNTIY
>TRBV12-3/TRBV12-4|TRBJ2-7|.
ASSGSLLEQY
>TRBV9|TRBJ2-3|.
ASGETGGTQY
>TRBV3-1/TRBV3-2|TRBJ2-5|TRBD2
ASSQGGGRKTQY
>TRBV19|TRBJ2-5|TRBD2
ASSLTSGKETQY
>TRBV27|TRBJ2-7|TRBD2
ASSLRQTSGILKQY
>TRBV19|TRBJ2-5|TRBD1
ASSSTTGLPETQY
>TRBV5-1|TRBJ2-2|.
ASSGTGSDTGELF
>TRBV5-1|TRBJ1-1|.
ASSLVPQGVTTEAF
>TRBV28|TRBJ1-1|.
ASSTLQPTEAF
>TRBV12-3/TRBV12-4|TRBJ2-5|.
ASSFRGQETQY
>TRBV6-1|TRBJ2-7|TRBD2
ASSEASGSSYEQY
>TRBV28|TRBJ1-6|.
ARWGGEGNSPLH
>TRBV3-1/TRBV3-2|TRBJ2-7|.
ASKVGTRTGEQY
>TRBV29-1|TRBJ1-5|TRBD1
SVAESAGGRQPQH